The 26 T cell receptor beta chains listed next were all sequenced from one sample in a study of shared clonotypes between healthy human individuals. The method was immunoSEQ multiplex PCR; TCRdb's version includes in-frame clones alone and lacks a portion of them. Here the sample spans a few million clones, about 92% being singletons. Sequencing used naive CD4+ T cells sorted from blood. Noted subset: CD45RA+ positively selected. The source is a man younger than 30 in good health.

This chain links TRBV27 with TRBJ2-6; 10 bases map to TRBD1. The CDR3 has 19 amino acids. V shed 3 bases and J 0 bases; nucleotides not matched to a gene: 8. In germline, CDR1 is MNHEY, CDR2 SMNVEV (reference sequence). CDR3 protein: CASSFTGTGANSGANVLTF. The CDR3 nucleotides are TGTGCCAGCAGTTTTACCGGGACAGGGGCGAACTCTGGGGCCAACGTCCTGACTTTC.

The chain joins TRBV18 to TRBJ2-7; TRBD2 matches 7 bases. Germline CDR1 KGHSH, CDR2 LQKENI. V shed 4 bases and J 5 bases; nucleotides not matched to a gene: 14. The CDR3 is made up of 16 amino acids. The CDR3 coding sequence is TGTGCCAGCTCACACACAACCGCACTAGCGAACGACGAGCAGTACTTC. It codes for CASSHTTALANDEQYF.

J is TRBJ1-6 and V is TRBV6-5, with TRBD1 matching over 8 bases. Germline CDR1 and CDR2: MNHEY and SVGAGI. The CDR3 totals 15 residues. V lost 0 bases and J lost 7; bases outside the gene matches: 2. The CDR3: CASSYSSGGNSPLHF. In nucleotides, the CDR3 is TGTGCCAGCAGTTACTCGTCAGGGGGCAATTCACCCCTCCACTTT.

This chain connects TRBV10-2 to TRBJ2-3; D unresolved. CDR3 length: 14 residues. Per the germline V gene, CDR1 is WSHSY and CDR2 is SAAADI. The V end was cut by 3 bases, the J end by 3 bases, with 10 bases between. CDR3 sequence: CASSDLDRTDTQYF. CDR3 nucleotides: TGCGCCAGCAGTGATTTGGATCGAACAGATACGCAGTATTTT.

As DNA, the CDR3 is TGCGCCAGCAGCTTGGATTCAAGCTCTAGCACAGATACGCAGTATTTT. It codes for CASSLDSSSSTDTQYF. The chain uses TRBV5-1 and TRBJ2-3; unclear D gene. Deletions cut 0 bases from V and 0 bases from J, with 11 bases between. This CDR3 contains 16 residues. Germline CDR1 is SGHRS and CDR2 is YFSETQ.

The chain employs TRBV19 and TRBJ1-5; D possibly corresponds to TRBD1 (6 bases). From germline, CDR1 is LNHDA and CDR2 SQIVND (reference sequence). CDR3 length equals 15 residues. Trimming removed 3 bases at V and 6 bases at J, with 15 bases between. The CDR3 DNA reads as TGTGCCAGTAGTATGTTGGTGGGGGCTAGTCAGCCCCAGCATTTT. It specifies CASSMLVGASQPQHF. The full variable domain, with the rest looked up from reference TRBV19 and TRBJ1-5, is DGGITQSPKYLFRKEGQNVTLSCEQNLNHDAMYWYRQDPGQGLRLIYYSQIVNDFQKGDIAEGYSVSREKKESFPLTVTSAQKNPTAFYLCASSMLVGASQPQHFGDGTRLSIL.

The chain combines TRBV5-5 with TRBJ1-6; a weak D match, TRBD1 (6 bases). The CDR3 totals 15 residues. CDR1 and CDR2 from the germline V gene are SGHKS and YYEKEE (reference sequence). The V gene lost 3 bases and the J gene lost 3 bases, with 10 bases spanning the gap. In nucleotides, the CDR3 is TGTGCCAGCAGCTCTGAGGACAGCTATAATTCACCCCTCCACTTT. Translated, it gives CASSSEDSYNSPLHF.

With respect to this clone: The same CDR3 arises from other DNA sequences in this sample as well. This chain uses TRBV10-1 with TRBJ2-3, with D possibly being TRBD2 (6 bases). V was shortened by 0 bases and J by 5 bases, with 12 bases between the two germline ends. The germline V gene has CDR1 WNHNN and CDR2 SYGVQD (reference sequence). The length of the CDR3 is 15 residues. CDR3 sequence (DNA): TGCGCCAGCAGTGAGTCGAGGGGAGGAATAGATACGCAGTATTTT. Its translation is CASSESRGGIDTQYF.

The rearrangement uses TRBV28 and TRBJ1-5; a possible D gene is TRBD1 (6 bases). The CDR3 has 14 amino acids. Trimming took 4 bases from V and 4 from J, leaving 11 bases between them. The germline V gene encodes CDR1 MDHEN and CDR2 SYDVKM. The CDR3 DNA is TGTGCCAGCAGTTCTCAGGGGAAAAATCAGCCCCAGCATTTT. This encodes CASSSQGKNQPQHF.

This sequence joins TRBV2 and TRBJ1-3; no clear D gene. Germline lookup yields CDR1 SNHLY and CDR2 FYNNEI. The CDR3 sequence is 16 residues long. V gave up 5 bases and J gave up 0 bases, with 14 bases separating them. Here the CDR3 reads CASSYLLLDSGNTIYF. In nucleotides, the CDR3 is TGTGCCAGCAGTTATCTTCTGCTAGACTCTGGAAACACCATATATTTT.

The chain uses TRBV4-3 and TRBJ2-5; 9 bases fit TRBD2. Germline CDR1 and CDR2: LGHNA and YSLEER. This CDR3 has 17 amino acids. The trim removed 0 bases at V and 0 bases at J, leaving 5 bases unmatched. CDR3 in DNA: TGCGCCAGCAGCCAAGATCTAGCGGGGTCTTACCAAGAGACCCAGTACTTC. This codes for CASSQDLAGSYQETQYF.

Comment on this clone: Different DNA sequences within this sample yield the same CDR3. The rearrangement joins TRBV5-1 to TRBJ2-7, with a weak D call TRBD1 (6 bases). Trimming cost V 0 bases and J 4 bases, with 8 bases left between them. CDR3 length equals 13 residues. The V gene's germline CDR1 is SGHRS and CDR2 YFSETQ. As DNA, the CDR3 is TGCGCCAGCAGCTTGGACAGGGTTTACGAGCAGTACTTC. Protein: CASSLDRVYEQYF.

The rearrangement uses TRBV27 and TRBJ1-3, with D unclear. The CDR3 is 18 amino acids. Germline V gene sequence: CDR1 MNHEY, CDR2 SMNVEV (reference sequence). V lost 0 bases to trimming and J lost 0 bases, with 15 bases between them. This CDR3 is CASSLSYSSLLSGNTIYF. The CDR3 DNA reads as TGTGCCAGCAGTTTATCATACTCGTCTCTGCTCTCTGGAAACACCATATATTTT.

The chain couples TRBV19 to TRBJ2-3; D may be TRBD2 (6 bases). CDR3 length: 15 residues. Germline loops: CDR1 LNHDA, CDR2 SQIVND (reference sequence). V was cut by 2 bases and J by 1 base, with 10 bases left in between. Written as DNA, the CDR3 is TGTGCCAGTAGTATATCGGGGGAAGGCACAGATACGCAGTATTTT. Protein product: CASSISGEGTDTQYF.

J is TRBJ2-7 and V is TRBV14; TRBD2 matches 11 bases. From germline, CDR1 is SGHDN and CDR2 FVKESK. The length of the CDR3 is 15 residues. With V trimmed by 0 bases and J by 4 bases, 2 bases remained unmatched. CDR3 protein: CASSQEGLAVYEQYF. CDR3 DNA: TGTGCCAGCAGCCAAGAGGGACTAGCGGTTTACGAGCAGTACTTC.

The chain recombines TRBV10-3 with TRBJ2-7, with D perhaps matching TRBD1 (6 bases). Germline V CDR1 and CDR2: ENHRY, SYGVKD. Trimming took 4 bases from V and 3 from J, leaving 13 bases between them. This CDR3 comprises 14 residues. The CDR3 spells CAISATGIGYEQYF. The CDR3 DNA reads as TGTGCCATCAGTGCAACAGGGATCGGCTACGAGCAGTACTTC.

CDR3 nucleotide sequence: TGCGCCAGCAGCTTGGGCCCCGGGGGGCCCTCTCTGGACGAGCAGTACTTC. Protein sequence: CASSLGPGGPSLDEQYF. This rearrangement joins TRBV5-1 to TRBJ2-7; the D gene is possibly TRBD2 (7 bases). The CDR3 runs 17 residues. V was cut by 0 bases and J by 5 bases, with 21 bases left in between. Germline V lookup: CDR1 SGHRS, CDR2 YFSETQ.

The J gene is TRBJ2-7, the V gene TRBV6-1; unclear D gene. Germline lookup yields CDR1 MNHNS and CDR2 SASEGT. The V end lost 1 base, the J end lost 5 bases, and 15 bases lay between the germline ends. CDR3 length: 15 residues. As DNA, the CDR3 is TGTGCCAGCAGTGAAGGGGCGGCGAGTTGGGACGAGCAGTACTTC. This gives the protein CASSEGAASWDEQYF.

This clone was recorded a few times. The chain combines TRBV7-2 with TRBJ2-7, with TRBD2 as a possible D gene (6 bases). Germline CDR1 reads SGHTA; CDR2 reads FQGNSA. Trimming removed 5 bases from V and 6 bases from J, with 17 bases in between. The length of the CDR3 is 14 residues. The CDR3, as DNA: TGTGCCAGCAGCCTGACTAGTGTGGCCGGCGAGCAGTACTTC. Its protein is CASSLTSVAGEQYF.

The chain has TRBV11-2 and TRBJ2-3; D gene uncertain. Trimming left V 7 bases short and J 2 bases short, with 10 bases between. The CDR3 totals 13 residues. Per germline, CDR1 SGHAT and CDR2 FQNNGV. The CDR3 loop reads CASTERVTDTQYF. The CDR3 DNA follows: TGTGCCAGCACCGAGCGAGTCACAGATACGCAGTATTTT.

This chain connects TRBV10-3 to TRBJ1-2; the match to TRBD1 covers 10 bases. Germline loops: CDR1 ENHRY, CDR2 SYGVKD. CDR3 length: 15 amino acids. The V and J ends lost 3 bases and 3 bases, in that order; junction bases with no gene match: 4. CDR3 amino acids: CAISDTGTGDYGYTF. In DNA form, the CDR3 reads TGTGCCATCAGTGACACAGGGACAGGGGACTATGGCTACACCTTC.

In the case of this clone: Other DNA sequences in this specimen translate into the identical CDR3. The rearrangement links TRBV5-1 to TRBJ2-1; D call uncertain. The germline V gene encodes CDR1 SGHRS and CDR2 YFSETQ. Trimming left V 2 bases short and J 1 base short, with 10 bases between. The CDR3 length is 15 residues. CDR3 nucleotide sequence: TGCGCCAGCAGCTTAGTCGGGCAATCCTACAATGAGCAGTTCTTC. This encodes CASSLVGQSYNEQFF.

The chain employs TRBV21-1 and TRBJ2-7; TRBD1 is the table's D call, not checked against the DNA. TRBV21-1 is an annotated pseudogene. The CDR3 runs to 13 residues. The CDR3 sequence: CASSNETGCRQYF. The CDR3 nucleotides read TGTGCCAGCAGCAACGAGACAGGATGTCGGCAGTACTTC.

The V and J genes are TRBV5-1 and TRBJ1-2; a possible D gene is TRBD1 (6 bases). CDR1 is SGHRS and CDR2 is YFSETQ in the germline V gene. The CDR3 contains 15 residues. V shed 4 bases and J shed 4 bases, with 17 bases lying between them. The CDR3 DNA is TGCGCCAGCAGCCAAGACACGGGGGCAGGCTATGGCTACACCTTC. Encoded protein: CASSQDTGAGYGYTF.

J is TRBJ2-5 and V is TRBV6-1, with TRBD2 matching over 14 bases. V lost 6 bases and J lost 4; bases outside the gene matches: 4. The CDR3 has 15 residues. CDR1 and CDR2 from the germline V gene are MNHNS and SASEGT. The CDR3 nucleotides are TGTGCCAGCAGCCACGGACTAGCGGGGGGAGAGACCCAGTACTTC. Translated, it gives CASSHGLAGGETQYF.

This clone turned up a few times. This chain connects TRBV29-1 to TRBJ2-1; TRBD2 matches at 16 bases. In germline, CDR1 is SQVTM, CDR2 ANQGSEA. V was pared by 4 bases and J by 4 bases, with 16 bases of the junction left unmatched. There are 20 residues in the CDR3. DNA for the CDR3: TGCAGCGTTGGGACAGGGGGACTAGCGGGAGGGCCCCGTGGGTACAATGAGCAGTTCTTC. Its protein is CSVGTGGLAGGPRGYNEQFF.